This is a list of T cell receptor beta chains from one sample in a study of cytomegalovirus exposure and HLA in healthy donors. TCRdb keeps only in-frame clones here, not all; method: immunoSEQ multiplex PCR. This table has 55,000 or so clones, around 80% appearing once. The sample was PBMCs. These receptors were taken from a middle-aged man in good health and CMV-seronegative. CDR3s include the opening cysteine and the closing phenylalanine or tryptophan. Fields, in order: clone size, J gene, D gene, CDR3 length, V gene, CDR3 protein, CDR3 DNA. D genes are given only for firm matches. Rows give clone size only sometimes, using once, few, many, or a class for an expanded clone.

>NA|TRBJ1-5|NA|14|TRBV19
CARAKDSRNQPQHF
TGTGCCAGAGCAAAGGACAGTCGCAATCAGCCCCAGCATTTT
>NA|TRBJ2-7|TRBD1|14|TRBV2
CASSENRGLVEQYF
TGTGCCAGCAGTGAAAACAGGGGGCTGGTAGAGCAGTACTTC
>NA|TRBJ2-7|NA|15|TRBV27
CASSSLPGSSYEQYF
TGTGCCAGCAGTTCACTTCCCGGGTCCTCCTACGAGCAGTACTTC
>NA|TRBJ1-1|TRBD1|13|TRBV4-3
CASSPGGWTEAFF
TGCGCCAGCAGCCCAGGGGGCTGGACTGAAGCTTTCTTT
>NA|TRBJ2-1|TRBD2|16|TRBV4-1
CASSQTGTRFDNKQFF
TGCGCCAGCAGCCAAACCGGGACTAGATTCGACAATAAGCAGTTCTTC
>NA|TRBJ2-2|TRBD1|16|TRBV5-5
CASSGTGGGRTGELFF
TGTGCCAGCAGCGGGACAGGGGGCGGTCGTACCGGGGAGCTGTTTTTT
>once|TRBJ2-3|TRBD2|18|TRBV7-7
CASSLGRGTSGGADTQYF
TGTGCCAGCAGCTTAGGGAGGGGGACTAGCGGGGGTGCAGATACGCAGTATTTT
>NA|TRBJ1-5|NA|13|TRBV6-6
CASSYTGIQPQHF
TGTGCCAGCAGTTACACGGGAATTCAGCCCCAGCATTTT
>NA|TRBJ1-1|NA|13|TRBV9
CASSRRGNTEAFF
TGTGCCAGCAGCCGAAGGGGAAACACTGAAGCTTTCTTT
>once|TRBJ2-7|NA|16|TRBV11-2
CASSLGAGLSSYEQYF
TGTGCCAGCAGCTTAGGTGCAGGCTTAAGCTCCTACGAGCAGTACTTC
>few|TRBJ2-5|NA|16|TRBV6-6
CASSYSGGGAGETQYF
TGTGCCAGCAGTTACTCGGGGGGGGGCGCTGGGGAGACCCAGTACTTC
>few|TRBJ2-4|NA|15|TRBV13
CASSLGQVAKNIQYF
TGTGCCAGCAGCTTAGGGCAGGTAGCCAAAAACATTCAGTACTTC
>NA|TRBJ1-2|NA|16|TRBV9
CASRGDLGGATWGYTF
TGTGCCAGCAGGGGGGATTTGGGAGGGGCTACTTGGGGCTACACCTTC
>NA|TRBJ2-2|NA|16|TRBV2
CASRTLAESNTGELFF
TGTGCCAGCAGGACCCTCGCGGAGTCGAACACCGGGGAGCTGTTTTTT
>once|TRBJ1-4|TRBD1|14|TRBV4-2
CASSLGTGAEKLFF
TGTGCCAGCAGCCTCGGGACAGGGGCCGAGAAACTGTTTTTT
>NA|TRBJ2-3|NA|13|TRBV13
CASSPQSRDTQYF
TGTGCCAGCAGCCCACAATCTAGAGATACGCAGTATTTT
>NA|TRBJ1-4|TRBD1|14|TRBV7-9
CASSLGTGYEKLFF
TGTGCCAGCAGCTTAGGGACAGGGTATGAAAAACTGTTTTTT